Sequencing of this T cell receptor (beta chain) was carried out in a study of blood T cell repertoires in COVID-19. Study-wide background: Samples taken during acute and convalescent COVID-19 were collected in the United States, Italy and Spain. In each case, the material was cDNA or gDNA derived from T cells, B-cell-depleted T cells, or PBMCs.

V lost 1 base and J 6 bases, leaving 12 bases between the germline ends. Germline V gives CDR1 LGHDT, CDR2 YNNKEL (reference sequence). The CDR3 has 14 amino acids. Authors' processing steps: The authors estimated nucleated cell counts from reference gene primer amplification. The protocol was immunoSEQ multiplex PCR, while the TCRdb copy is restricted to in-frame clones and leaves out a portion. D and trimming were read from the DNA, whereas the V and J calls and clone size are those reported in that table. The repertoire holds some 220,000 clones, with 83% as singletons. The sample was peripheral blood. The TCR sequence derives from a human donor in a cohort sampled during active COVID-19. The rearrangement joins TRBV3-1 (or the pseudogene TRBV3-2) to TRBJ1-2; D gene unclear. CDR3 region: CASSQGGADDGYTF. Written as DNA, the CDR3 is TGTGCCAGCAGCCAAGGAGGTGCTGATGATGGCTACACCTTC.